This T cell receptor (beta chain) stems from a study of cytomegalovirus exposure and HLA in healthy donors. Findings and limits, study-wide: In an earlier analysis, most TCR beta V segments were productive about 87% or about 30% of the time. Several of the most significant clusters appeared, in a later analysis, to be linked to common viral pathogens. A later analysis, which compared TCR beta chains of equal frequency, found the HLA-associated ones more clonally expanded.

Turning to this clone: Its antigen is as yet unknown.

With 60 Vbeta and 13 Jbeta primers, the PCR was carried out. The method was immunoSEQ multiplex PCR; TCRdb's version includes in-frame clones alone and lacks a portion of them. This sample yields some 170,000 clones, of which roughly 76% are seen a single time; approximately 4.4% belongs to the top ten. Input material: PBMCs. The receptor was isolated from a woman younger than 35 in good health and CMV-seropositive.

The CDR3: CSAVAAANTGELFF. CDR3 DNA sequence: TGCAGCGCCGTGGCAGCGGCGAACACCGGGGAGCTGTTTTTT. The chain uses TRBV29-1 and TRBJ2-2, with D tentatively TRBD2 (5 bases). The ends were cut back, 7 bases at V and 0 bases at J, with 12 bases in the middle. The CDR3 is 14 amino acids. Germline V lookup: CDR1 SQVTM, CDR2 ANQGSEA.